The entry below gives a single TCR beta chain sequence along with its context. These data belong to a study of cytomegalovirus exposure and HLA in healthy donors. V trimming: 0 bases; J trimming: 3 bases; junction bases outside the gene matches: 4. Germline V lookup: CDR1 SGDLS, CDR2 YYNGEE. The CDR3 runs 15 residues. PCR amplification relied on 60 Vbeta primers (plus 13 Jbeta primers). Assay used: immunoSEQ multiplex PCR; TCRdb lists only in-frame clones, some missing. The sample yields 85,000 to 130,000 clones, 79% seen once. The TCR originated in a female donor in good health and CMV-seropositive. What was sequenced was PBMCs. The V call is TRBV9, the J call TRBJ2-3, with 7 positions matching TRBD2. In nucleotides, the CDR3 is TGTGCCAGCAGCGTAGCCGCTAGCGGAACAGATACGCAGTATTTT. Translating gives CASSVAASGTDTQYF. Drawing the rest from reference TRBV9 and TRBJ2-3, the complete variable domain is DSGVTQTPKHLITATGQRVTLRCSPRSGDLSVYWYQQSLDQGLQFLIQYYNGEERAKGNILERFSAQQFPDLHSELNLSSLELGDSALYFCASSVAASGTDTQYFGPGTRLTVL.